The rows below give T cell receptor beta chains drawn from one sample of a study of PD-L1 blockade in urothelial cancer. The table came from immunoSEQ multiplex PCR; TCRdb's copy has only in-frame clones and leaves some out. The table shows 46,000 or so clones, with around nine tenths occurring only once. This material consisted of PBMCs, taken around atezolizumab (anti-PD-L1) treatment. The receptors come from a man aged 60 to 69 with urothelial cancer. Each CDR3 is given with its conserved first and last residue. Each record gives: J gene, V gene, D gene, clone size, CDR3 protein, CDR3 DNA. D genes are given only for firm matches. Part of the rows lack a size; the others show once, few, many or a class for expanded clones.

J: TRBJ2-3
V: TRBV11-2
D: TRBD2
size: NA
CDR3: CASGGTSAGLNTQYF
DNA: TGTGCCAGCGGGGGGACTAGCGCTGGATTAAATACGCAGTATTTT

J: TRBJ2-1
V: TRBV13
D: TRBD2
size: NA
CDR3: CASSLVTSGAYNEQFF
DNA: TGTGCCAGCAGCTTAGTGACTAGCGGGGCCTACAATGAGCAGTTCTTC

J: TRBJ2-2
V: TRBV5-1
D: NA
size: NA
CDR3: CASSLAGGGRNTGELFF
DNA: TGCGCCAGCAGCTTGGCTGGCGGGGGCCGGAACACCGGGGAGCTGTTTTTT

J: TRBJ1-1
V: TRBV11-3
D: NA
size: NA
CDR3: CASSQSRGSVEAFF
DNA: TGTGCCAGCAGCCAGAGCAGGGGTTCGGTTGAAGCTTTCTTT

J: TRBJ2-2
V: TRBV9
D: NA
size: NA
CDR3: CASSVNSLTGELFF
DNA: TGTGCCAGCAGCGTTAACAGCCTCACCGGGGAGCTGTTTTTT

J: TRBJ2-3
V: TRBV6-6
D: NA
size: NA
CDR3: CASSFRDTDTQYF
DNA: TGTGCCAGCAGTTTCAGGGACACAGATACGCAGTATTTT

J: TRBJ1-3
V: TRBV4-1
D: NA
size: NA
CDR3: CASSPPWGGASGNTIYF
DNA: TGCGCCAGCAGCCCCCCGTGGGGGGGGGCCTCTGGAAACACCATATATTTT

J: TRBJ2-2
V: TRBV5-6
D: NA
size: NA
CDR3: CASSLTVTGELFF
DNA: TGTGCCAGCAGCTTGACTGTTACCGGGGAGCTGTTTTTT

J: TRBJ2-5
V: TRBV9
D: TRBD2
size: few
CDR3: CASSVAGGQETQYF
DNA: TGTGCCAGCAGCGTAGCGGGGGGGCAAGAGACCCAGTACTTC

J: TRBJ1-2
V: TRBV7-8
D: NA
size: NA
CDR3: CASSQWGGTNYGYTF
DNA: TGTGCCAGCAGCCAATGGGGGGGAACTAACTATGGCTACACCTTC

J: TRBJ2-3
V: TRBV28
D: TRBD2
size: NA
CDR3: CASSPLQTSGGPTDTQYF
DNA: TGTGCCAGCAGTCCCCTCCAGACTAGCGGGGGCCCGACAGATACGCAGTATTTT

J: TRBJ2-4
V: TRBV15
D: NA
size: NA
CDR3: CATSTTILAKNIQYF
DNA: TGTGCCACCAGTACGACTATCTTAGCCAAAAACATTCAGTACTTC

J: TRBJ2-7
V: TRBV18
D: TRBD1
size: NA
CDR3: CASSPGQGAHEQYF
DNA: TGTGCCAGCTCACCGGGACAGGGGGCTCACGAGCAGTACTTC

J: TRBJ1-3
V: TRBV7-2
D: NA
size: NA
CDR3: CASSFSPSSGNTIYF
DNA: TGTGCCAGCAGCTTTAGTCCGAGCTCTGGAAACACCATATATTTT

J: TRBJ2-5
V: TRBV12-5
D: TRBD1
size: NA
CDR3: CASGLVRGTGYQETQYF
DNA: TGTGCTAGTGGTTTGGTCCGCGGGACAGGGTACCAAGAGACCCAGTACTTC

J: TRBJ2-6
V: TRBV11-2
D: NA
size: NA
CDR3: CASSGWQGTAGANVLTF
DNA: TGTGCCAGCAGCGGGTGGCAGGGCACTGCTGGGGCCAACGTCCTGACTTTC

J: TRBJ1-3
V: TRBV9
D: TRBD1
size: once
CDR3: CASSIADRSSGNTIYF
DNA: TGTGCCAGCAGCATTGCGGACAGGAGCTCTGGAAACACCATATATTTT

J: TRBJ1-4
V: TRBV6-5
D: NA
size: NA
CDR3: CASSYSTATNEKLFF
DNA: TGTGCCAGCAGTTACTCGACAGCAACTAATGAAAAACTGTTTTTT

J: TRBJ2-3
V: TRBV28
D: NA
size: NA
CDR3: CASSLDSPRLQYF
DNA: TGTGCCAGCAGTTTAGACTCACCACGTCTGCAGTATTTT

J: TRBJ1-3
V: TRBV5-6
D: NA
size: once
CDR3: CASSLLGSQAGNTIYF
DNA: TGTGCCAGCAGCTTACTAGGGAGTCAGGCTGGAAACACCATATATTTT

J: TRBJ2-5
V: TRBV9
D: NA
size: NA
CDR3: CASSPRVQATQYF
DNA: TGTGCCAGCAGCCCCCGGGTACAGGCGACCCAGTACTTC

J: TRBJ2-5
V: TRBV12-2
D: NA
size: NA
CDR3: CASRSDSRGQETQYF
DNA: TGTGCAAGTCGCTCAGACTCACGGGGACAAGAGACCCAGTACTTC

J: TRBJ2-3
V: TRBV5-1
D: NA
size: NA
CDR3: CASSLEGGTDTQYF
DNA: TGCGCCAGCAGCTTGGAAGGGGGTACAGATACGCAGTATTTT

J: TRBJ2-1
V: TRBV20-1
D: NA
size: once
CDR3: CSATTHDEQFF
DNA: TGCAGTGCTACGACTCACGATGAGCAGTTCTTC

J: TRBJ1-1
V: TRBV7-3
D: NA
size: NA
CDR3: CASSLTGPNTEAFF
DNA: TGTGCCAGCAGCTTAACGGGGCCGAACACTGAAGCTTTCTTT

J: TRBJ2-1
V: TRBV7-9
D: TRBD2
size: NA
CDR3: CASSYLTGGGEEFF
DNA: TGTGCCAGCAGCTACCTAACAGGCGGGGGGGAAGAGTTCTTC

J: TRBJ2-2
V: TRBV5-4
D: NA
size: NA
CDR3: CASSLDQVVGELFF
DNA: TGTGCCAGCAGCTTGGATCAGGTTGTCGGGGAGCTGTTTTTT